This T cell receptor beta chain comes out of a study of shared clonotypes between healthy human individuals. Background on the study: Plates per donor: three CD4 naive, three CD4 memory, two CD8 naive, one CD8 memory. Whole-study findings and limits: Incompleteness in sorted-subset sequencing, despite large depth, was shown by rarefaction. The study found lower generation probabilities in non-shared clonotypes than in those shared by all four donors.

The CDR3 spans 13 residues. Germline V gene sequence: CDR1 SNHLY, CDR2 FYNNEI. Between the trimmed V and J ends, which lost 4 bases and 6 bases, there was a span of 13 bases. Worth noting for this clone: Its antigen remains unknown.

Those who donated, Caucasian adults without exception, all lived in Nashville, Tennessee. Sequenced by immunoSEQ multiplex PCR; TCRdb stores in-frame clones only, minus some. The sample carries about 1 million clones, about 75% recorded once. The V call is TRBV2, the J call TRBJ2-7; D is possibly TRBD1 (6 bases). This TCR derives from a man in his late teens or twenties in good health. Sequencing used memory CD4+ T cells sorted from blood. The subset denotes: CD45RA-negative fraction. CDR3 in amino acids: CASSVLGAREQYF. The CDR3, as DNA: TGTGCCAGCAGTGTCTTGGGGGCCCGCGAGCAGTACTTC.